These 13 T cell receptor beta chains came from one sample sequenced in a study of cytomegalovirus exposure and HLA in healthy donors. Primers for the PCR totalled 60 Vbeta and 13 Jbeta. Some clones are missing from TCRdb's copy, which holds only in-frame ones; the method was immunoSEQ multiplex PCR. The sample lists about 160,000 clones, 65% to 90% occurring once. Sequenced: PBMCs. The receptors derive from a woman under 30 in good health and CMV-seronegative.

The chain joins TRBV28 to TRBJ2-5, with TRBD1 matching over 8 bases. The CDR3 is made up of 18 amino acids. CDR1 MDHEN and CDR2 SYDVKM come from the germline V gene. V was pared by 6 bases and J by 2 bases, with 17 bases of the junction left unmatched. The CDR3 here is CASSPRGPPWDQQETQYF. CDR3 bases: TGTGCCAGCAGCCCCAGGGGGCCACCCTGGGACCAGCAAGAGACCCAGTACTTC.

V is TRBV28 and J is TRBJ1-4; TRBD1 matches 7 bases. This CDR3 has 15 residues. In germline, CDR1 is MDHEN, CDR2 SYDVKM. V lost 4 bases and J lost 3; bases outside the gene matches: 5. CDR3 bases: TGTGCCAGCAGTTCCCAGACAGGGCCTAATGAAAAACTGTTTTTT. Translating gives CASSSQTGPNEKLFF.

In nucleotides, the CDR3 is TGTGCCTGGAGTCGGGTAGCGGGAGGCCACGAGCAGTACTTC. This codes for CAWSRVAGGHEQYF. V and J are TRBV30 and TRBJ2-7; 10 bases are shared with TRBD2. The ends lost 2 bases at V and 5 bases at J; junction bases unmatched: 6. Looked up from germline, CDR1 is GTSNPN and CDR2 is SVGIG (reference sequence). This CDR3 has 14 amino acids.

The chain couples TRBV7-6 to TRBJ1-2, with a tentative D call TRBD1 (5 bases). V shed 2 bases and J shed 10 bases, with 11 bases lying between them. This CDR3 has 12 residues. Germline CDR1 is SGHVS and CDR2 is FNYEAQ. CDR3 residues: CASSLMEGTYTF. CDR3 coding DNA: TGTGCCAGCAGCTTAATGGAGGGGACCTACACCTTC.

V usage is TRBV28 and J usage is TRBJ2-2; TRBD1 is a possible D gene (5 bases). Germline V gene lookup returns CDR1 MDHEN and CDR2 SYDVKM. CDR3 length: 16 residues. The V end lost 7 bases, the J end lost 0 bases, and 15 bases lay between the germline ends. This CDR3 reads CASNMGTRANTGELFF. Here the CDR3 DNA reads TGTGCCAGCAACATGGGCACCAGGGCGAACACCGGGGAGCTGTTTTTT.

The V gene is TRBV6-5, the J gene TRBJ2-5; D is uncertain. CDR1 and CDR2 (germline): MNHEY, SVGAGI. Deletions cut 11 bases from V and 4 bases from J, with 11 bases between. The CDR3 is 11 amino acids. CDR3 sequence (DNA): TGTGCCTCGGTATCAGGAGAGACCCAGTACTTC. This translates into CASVSGETQYF.

This chain links TRBV11-2 with TRBJ1-5; the D gene is possibly TRBD1 (5 bases). The CDR3 length is 14 residues. Trimming cost V 0 bases and J 7 bases, with 10 bases left between them. CDR1 is SGHAT, CDR2 FQNNGV, per germline. CDR3 sequence reads: CASSLDGGGQPQHF. CDR3 sequence (DNA): TGTGCCAGCAGCTTAGATGGGGGGGGACAGCCCCAGCATTTT.

This chain joins TRBV10-3 and TRBJ2-7; the D gene is possibly TRBD2 (6 bases). Germline CDR1 and CDR2: ENHRY and SYGVKD. Trimming cost V 6 bases and J 4 bases, with 25 bases left between them. This CDR3 region has 17 residues. The CDR3 nucleotides are TGTGCCATCAGGGACCCACCTGGGGGGAGCGACCAATACGAGCAGTACTTC. It translates to CAIRDPPGGSDQYEQYF.

The table lists this clone with a count of one. The chain carries TRBV6-1 and TRBJ2-3, with a tentative D call TRBD1 (5 bases). Germline lookup yields CDR1 MNHNS and CDR2 SASEGT. The CDR3 consists of 13 residues. The V end lost 7 bases, the J end lost 3 bases, and 11 bases lay between the germline ends. The CDR3 bases are TGTGCCAGCACGCAAAGGGGAACAGATACGCAGTATTTT. Translating gives CASTQRGTDTQYF.

V usage is TRBV19 and J usage is TRBJ1-5, with D tentatively TRBD1 (5 bases). The CDR3 runs to 14 residues. Germline values: CDR1 LNHDA, CDR2 SQIVND (reference sequence). V lost 6 bases and J 0 bases, leaving 9 bases between the germline ends. The DNA of the CDR3 is TGTGCCAGTAGCGTCAGGGATAGCAATCAGCCCCAGCATTTT. Translation gives CASSVRDSNQPQHF.

The chain carries TRBV27 and TRBJ1-4; D gene unclear. This CDR3 is built from 14 residues. The V end lost 3 bases, the J end lost 7 bases, and 12 bases lay between the germline ends. CDR1 is MNHEY, CDR2 SMNVEV, per germline (reference sequence). CDR3 amino acids: CASSLRAWGEKLFF. For the CDR3, the DNA is TGTGCCAGCAGTTTGCGGGCATGGGGTGAAAAACTGTTTTTT.

This chain joins TRBV6-7 and TRBJ2-1; weak D call: TRBD1 (6 bases). TRBV6-7 is recorded as an ORF, its role being uncertain. The germline V and J ends were trimmed by 2 bases and 4 bases, with 24 bases remaining between them. This CDR3 has 19 residues. CDR3 nucleotide sequence: TGTGCCAGCAGTTACATCCTCCAAGGGGGAGACAACTCTTACAATGAGCAGTTCTTC. Residues: CASSYILQGGDNSYNEQFF.

A note on this clone: A much larger clone is a single base away; this may be a read error. The chain employs TRBV4-2 and TRBJ2-1; 9 bases agree with TRBD2. V dropped 2 bases and J dropped 4; count of bases not matched to a gene: 3. CDR3 length: 15 amino acids. Germline V lookup: CDR1 LGHNA, CDR2 YNFKEQ. This CDR3 is CASSQLAGEYNEQFF. The CDR3, as DNA: TGTGCCAGCAGCCAATTAGCGGGAGAATACAATGAGCAGTTCTTC.